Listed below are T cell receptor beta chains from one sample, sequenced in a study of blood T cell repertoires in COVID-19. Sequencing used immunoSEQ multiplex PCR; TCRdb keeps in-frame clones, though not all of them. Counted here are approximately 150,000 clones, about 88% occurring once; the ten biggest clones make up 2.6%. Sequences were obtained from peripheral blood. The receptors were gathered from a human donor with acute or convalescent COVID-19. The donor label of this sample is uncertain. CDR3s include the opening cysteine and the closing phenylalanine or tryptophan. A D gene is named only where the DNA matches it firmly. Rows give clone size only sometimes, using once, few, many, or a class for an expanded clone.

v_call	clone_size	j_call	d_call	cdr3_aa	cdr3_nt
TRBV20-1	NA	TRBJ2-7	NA	CSARGGPEQYF	TGCAGTGCTAGAGGAGGGCCCGAGCAGTACTTC
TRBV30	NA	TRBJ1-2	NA	CAWVVKRTLEIAYTF	TGTGCCTGGGTAGTCAAAAGGACATTGGAGATAGCCTACACCTTC
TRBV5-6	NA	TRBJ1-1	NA	CASSLWESEAFF	TGTGCCAGCAGCTTGTGGGAGAGTGAAGCCTTCTTT
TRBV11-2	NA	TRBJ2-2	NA	CASSLDFGAGELFF	TGTGCCAGCAGCTTAGACTTCGGGGCCGGGGAGCTGTTTTTT
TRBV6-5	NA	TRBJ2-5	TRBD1	CASSKRQGSVETQYF	TGTGCCAGCAGCAAGAGACAGGGAAGTGTGGAGACCCAGTACTTC
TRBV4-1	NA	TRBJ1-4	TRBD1	CASSQDLQGYEKLFF	TGCGCCAGCAGCCAAGATTTACAGGGGTATGAAAAACTGTTTTTT
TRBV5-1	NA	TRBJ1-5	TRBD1	CASSLGDSSNQPQHF	TGCGCCAGCAGCTTGGGGGACAGTAGCAATCAGCCCCAGCATTTT
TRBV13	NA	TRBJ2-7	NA	CASSLFQANYEQYF	TGTGCCAGCAGCTTATTCCAGGCCAACTACGAGCAGTACTTC
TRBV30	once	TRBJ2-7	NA	CAWGGTSGLYEQYF	TGTGCCTGGGGGGGGACTTCGGGGCTCTACGAGCAGTACTTC
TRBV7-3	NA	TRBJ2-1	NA	CASSSLTGVSYNEQFF	TGTGCCAGCAGCTCTCTCACGGGGGTCTCCTACAATGAGCAGTTCTTC
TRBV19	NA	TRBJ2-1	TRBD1	CASSHRQGGSPEQFF	TGTGCCAGTAGTCATCGACAGGGGGGGTCCCCTGAGCAGTTCTTC
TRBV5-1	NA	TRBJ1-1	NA	CASSFSPAGTEAFF	TGCGCCAGCAGCTTTAGTCCGGCGGGCACTGAAGCTTTCTTT
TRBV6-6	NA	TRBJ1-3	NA	CASSDSYLTSGNTIYF	TGTGCCAGCAGTGACTCCTATCTCACCTCTGGAAACACCATATATTTT
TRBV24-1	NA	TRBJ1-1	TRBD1	CATTGGLNTEAFF	TGTGCCACCACAGGGGGTTTGAACACTGAAGCTTTCTTT
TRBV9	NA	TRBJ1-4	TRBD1	CASSVDRGREKLFF	TGTGCCAGCAGCGTTGACAGGGGTAGGGAAAAACTGTTTTTT
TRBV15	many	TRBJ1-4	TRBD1	CATSRGQGNEKLFF	TGTGCCACCAGCAGAGGACAGGGAAATGAAAAACTGTTTTTT
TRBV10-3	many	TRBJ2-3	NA	CAIRDTGSRPDTQYF	TGTGCCATCAGGGACACCGGGAGTAGGCCAGATACGCAGTATTTT
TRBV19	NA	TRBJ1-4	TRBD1	CASSDRDRGSEKLFF	TGTGCCAGTAGTGACCGGGACAGGGGATCAGAAAAACTGTTTTTT
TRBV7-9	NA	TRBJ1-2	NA	CASRSGGAYYGYTF	TGTGCCAGCAGATCCGGGGGGGCTTACTATGGCTACACCTTC
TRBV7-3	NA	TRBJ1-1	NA	CASSHGMNTEAFF	TGTGCCAGCAGCCATGGCATGAACACTGAAGCTTTCTTT
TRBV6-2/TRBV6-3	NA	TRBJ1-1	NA	CASSQRTGMNTEAFF	TGTGCCAGCAGTCAAAGGACGGGGATGAACACTGAAGCTTTCTTT
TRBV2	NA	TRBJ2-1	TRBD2	CASYPHRSGVYNEQFF	TGTGCCAGTTACCCCCACAGGAGCGGGGTCTACAATGAGCAGTTCTTC
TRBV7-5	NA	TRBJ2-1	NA	CARSPYPKTGHEQFF	TGTGCCAGAAGCCCCTACCCTAAGACAGGTCATGAGCAGTTCTTC
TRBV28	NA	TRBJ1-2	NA	CASSSVIASYGYTF	TGTGCCAGCAGTTCTGTCATAGCTAGCTATGGCTACACCTTC
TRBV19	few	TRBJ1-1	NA	CASGEFRLNTEAFF	TGTGCCAGTGGAGAGTTTCGACTGAACACTGAAGCTTTCTTT
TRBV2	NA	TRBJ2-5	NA	CASTGEAALQETQYF	TGTGCCAGCACCGGAGAGGCGGCCCTCCAAGAGACCCAGTACTTC
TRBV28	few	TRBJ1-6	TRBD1	CASRDDRGHTSPLHF	TGTGCCAGCAGGGACGACAGGGGGCATACGTCACCCCTCCACTTT
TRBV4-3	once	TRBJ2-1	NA	CASSQDLLGYNEQFF	TGCGCCAGCAGCCAGGACTTACTAGGGTACAATGAGCAGTTCTTC